Listed here are 8 T cell receptor beta chains from one sample, sequenced in a study of Ad26.COV2.S vaccination and SARS-CoV-2 variants. Treatment described: roughly 19 received Ad26.COV2.S at low or high dose, single or two shots; a few received placebo; per-sample allocation not given. Samples were taken on day 63 after the first vaccine or placebo injection. Some clones are missing from TCRdb's copy, which holds only in-frame ones; the method was immunoSEQ multiplex PCR. The sample includes approximately 410,000 clones, roughly 90% of them seen just once. This specimen was peripheral blood, taken in a trial of Ad26.COV2.S vaccine versus placebo. Receptors originate from a person aged 18-60 years who received the Ad26.COV2.S COVID-19 vaccine or a placebo.

This sequence joins TRBV12-3 or TRBV12-4 and TRBJ1-2; D remains unclear. Deletions cut 6 bases from V and 9 bases from J, with 17 bases between. The CDR3 runs to 13 residues. The CDR3 DNA sequence: TGTGCCAGCAGCCTCGGCCCCGTGAGCAGCTACACCTTC. This translates into CASSLGPVSSYTF.

This clone was recorded many times. The chain has TRBV15 and TRBJ2-7; D unclear. Germline CDR1 reads LNHNV; CDR2 reads YYDKDF (reference sequence). Between the trimmed V and J ends, which lost 0 bases and 1 base, there was a span of 10 bases. The CDR3 is made up of 15 amino acids. DNA of the CDR3: TGTGCCACCAGCAGAGATTTCCGGTTATCCTACGAGCAGTACTTC. The encoded protein is CATSRDFRLSYEQYF. Drawing the rest from reference TRBV15 and TRBJ2-7, the complete variable domain is DAMVIQNPRYQVTQFGKPVTLSCSQTLNHNVMYWYQQKSSQAPKLLFHYYDKDFNNEADTPDNFQSRRPNTSFCFLDIRSPGLGDTAMYLCATSRDFRLSYEQYFGPGTRLTVT.

The J gene is TRBJ2-7, the V gene TRBV2; a possible D gene is TRBD1 (6 bases). Germline CDR1 SNHLY, CDR2 FYNNEI. This CDR3 region has 12 residues. Trimming took off 8 bases at V and 2 bases at J, with 10 bases between the two ends. The CDR3 region is CASVRDTYEQYF. CDR3 in DNA: TGTGCCAGCGTCCGGGACACCTACGAGCAGTACTTC.

This chain links TRBV19 with TRBJ2-3; 11 bases fit TRBD2. Trimming cost V 7 bases and J 3 bases; bases outside gene matches: 6. Germline V lookup: CDR1 LNHDA, CDR2 SQIVND (reference sequence). There are 15 residues in the CDR3. DNA for the CDR3: TGTGCCAGTACCCTTTCTAGCGGGGGGACAGATACGCAGTATTTT. Amino acid sequence: CASTLSSGGTDTQYF.

V is TRBV10-1 and J is TRBJ2-7, with 8 bases aligning to TRBD2. V shed 6 bases, J shed 5 bases, and the junction held 9 bases outside the gene matches. This CDR3 region has 14 residues. Per the germline V gene, CDR1 is WNHNN and CDR2 is SYGVQD (reference sequence). Here the CDR3 reads CASSTGTRVDEQYF. The CDR3 DNA sequence: TGCGCCAGCAGCACCGGGACTAGGGTCGACGAGCAGTACTTC.

This clone occurred a few times. This rearrangement joins TRBV7-9 to TRBJ1-2, with D unclear. Trimming pared 5 bases from V and 6 bases from J, leaving 10 bases between. The length of the CDR3 is 12 residues. Germline V gene lookup returns CDR1 SEHNR and CDR2 FQNEAQ (reference sequence). CDR3 amino acids: CASSGNGNGYTF. The CDR3 bases are TGTGCCAGCAGCGGCAACGGAAATGGCTACACCTTC.

In its sample, this clone was seen once. The J gene is TRBJ1-4, the V gene TRBV4-2; 7 positions match TRBD1. V lost 4 bases, J lost 8 bases, and 7 bases stayed unmatched. The CDR3 runs 14 residues. Germline CDR1 reads LGHNA; CDR2 reads YNFKEQ. Written as DNA, the CDR3 is TGTGCCAGCAGCCCAAGCGACAGGGTCGAAAAACTGTTTTTT. Amino acid sequence: CASSPSDRVEKLFF.

The genes are TRBV6-5 and TRBJ2-1, with 10 positions matching TRBD1. The V segment lost 2 bases and the J segment 4 bases; nucleotides outside the gene matches: 5. Germline V gives CDR1 MNHEY, CDR2 SVGAGI. This CDR3 has 16 residues. CDR3 DNA sequence: TGTGCCAGCAGTTACCATTCGGGACAGGGGTACAATGAGCAGTTCTTC. It encodes CASSYHSGQGYNEQFF.